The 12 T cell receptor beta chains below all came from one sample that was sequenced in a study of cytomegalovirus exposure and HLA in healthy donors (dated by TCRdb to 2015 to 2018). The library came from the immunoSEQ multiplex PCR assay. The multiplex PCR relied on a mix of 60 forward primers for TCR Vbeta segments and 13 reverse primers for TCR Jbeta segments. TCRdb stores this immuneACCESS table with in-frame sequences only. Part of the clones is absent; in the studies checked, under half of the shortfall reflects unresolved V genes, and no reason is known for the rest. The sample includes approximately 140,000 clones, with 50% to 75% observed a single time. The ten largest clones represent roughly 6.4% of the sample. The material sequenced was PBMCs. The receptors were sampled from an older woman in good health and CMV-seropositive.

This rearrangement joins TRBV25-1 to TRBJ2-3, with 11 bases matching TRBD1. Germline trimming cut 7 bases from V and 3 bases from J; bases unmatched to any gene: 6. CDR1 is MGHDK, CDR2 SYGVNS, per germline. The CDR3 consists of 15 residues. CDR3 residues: CASTAGTGGTDTQYF. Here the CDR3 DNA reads TGTGCCAGCACTGCGGGGACAGGGGGAACAGATACGCAGTATTTT.

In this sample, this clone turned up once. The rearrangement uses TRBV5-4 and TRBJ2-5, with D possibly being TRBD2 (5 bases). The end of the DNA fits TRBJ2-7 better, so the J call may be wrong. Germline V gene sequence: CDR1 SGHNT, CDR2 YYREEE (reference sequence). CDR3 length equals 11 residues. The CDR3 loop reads CASSGGYEQYF. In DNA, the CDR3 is TGTGCCAGCAGCGGAGGCTACGAGCAGTACTTC.

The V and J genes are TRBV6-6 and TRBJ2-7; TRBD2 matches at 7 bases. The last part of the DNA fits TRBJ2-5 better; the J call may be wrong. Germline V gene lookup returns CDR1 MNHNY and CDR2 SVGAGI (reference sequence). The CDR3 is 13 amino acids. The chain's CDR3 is CASSYGASGTQYF. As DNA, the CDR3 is TGTGCCAGCAGTTACGGGGCTAGCGGGACCCAGTACTTC.

CDR3 residues: CASSLEASVADTQYF. CDR3 DNA sequence: TGCGCCAGCAGTTTAGAGGCCTCGGTGGCAGATACGCAGTATTTT. This chain connects TRBV5-1 to TRBJ2-3, with no clear D. Trimming pared 5 bases from V and 4 bases from J, leaving 17 bases between. This CDR3 has 15 amino acids. The germline V gene encodes CDR1 SGHRS and CDR2 YFSETQ.

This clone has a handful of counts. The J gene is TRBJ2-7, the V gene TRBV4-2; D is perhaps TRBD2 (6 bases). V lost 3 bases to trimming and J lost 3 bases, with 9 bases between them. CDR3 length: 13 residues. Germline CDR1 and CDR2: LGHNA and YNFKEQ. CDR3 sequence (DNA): TGTGCCAGCAGCCAGGGACTCCGCTACGAGCAGTACTTC. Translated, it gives CASSQGLRYEQYF.

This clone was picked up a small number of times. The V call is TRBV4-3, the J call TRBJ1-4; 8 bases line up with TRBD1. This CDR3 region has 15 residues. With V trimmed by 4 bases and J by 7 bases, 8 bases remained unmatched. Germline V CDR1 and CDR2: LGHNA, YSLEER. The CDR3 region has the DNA TGCGCCAGCAGCCGGTACAGGGGGGAGAGTGAAAAACTGTTTTTT. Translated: CASSRYRGESEKLFF.

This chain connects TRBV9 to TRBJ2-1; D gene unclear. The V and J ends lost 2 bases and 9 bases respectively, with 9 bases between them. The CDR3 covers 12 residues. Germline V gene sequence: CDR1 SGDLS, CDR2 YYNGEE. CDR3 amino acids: CASSVGSGEQFF. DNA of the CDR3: TGTGCCAGCAGCGTCGGTTCGGGTGAGCAGTTCTTC.

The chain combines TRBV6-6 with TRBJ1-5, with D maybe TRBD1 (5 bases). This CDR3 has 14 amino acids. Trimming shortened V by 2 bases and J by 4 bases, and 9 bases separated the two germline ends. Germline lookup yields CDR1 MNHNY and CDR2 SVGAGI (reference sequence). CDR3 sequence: CASSYRGGNQPQHF. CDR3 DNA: TGTGCCAGCAGTTACAGGGGAGGGAATCAGCCCCAGCATTTT.

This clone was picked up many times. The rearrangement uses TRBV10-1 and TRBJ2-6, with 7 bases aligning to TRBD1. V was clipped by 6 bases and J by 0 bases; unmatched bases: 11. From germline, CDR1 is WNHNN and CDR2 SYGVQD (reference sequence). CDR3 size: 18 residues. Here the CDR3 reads CASRPGGSPISGANVLTF. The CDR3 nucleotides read TGCGCCAGCAGGCCAGGGGGTTCCCCAATCTCTGGGGCCAACGTCCTGACTTTC.

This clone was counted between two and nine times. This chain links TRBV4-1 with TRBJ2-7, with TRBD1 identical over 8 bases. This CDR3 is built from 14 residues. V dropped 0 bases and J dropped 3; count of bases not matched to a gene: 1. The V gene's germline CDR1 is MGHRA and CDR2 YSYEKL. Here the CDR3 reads CASSQEGQVYEQYF. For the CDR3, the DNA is TGCGCCAGCAGCCAAGAGGGACAGGTCTACGAGCAGTACTTC.

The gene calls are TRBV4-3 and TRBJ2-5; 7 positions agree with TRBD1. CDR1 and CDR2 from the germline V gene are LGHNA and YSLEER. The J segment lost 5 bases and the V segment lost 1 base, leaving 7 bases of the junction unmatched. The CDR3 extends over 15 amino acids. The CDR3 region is CASSQVTGVGETQYF. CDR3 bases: TGCGCCAGCAGCCAAGTAACAGGGGTAGGGGAGACCCAGTACTTC.

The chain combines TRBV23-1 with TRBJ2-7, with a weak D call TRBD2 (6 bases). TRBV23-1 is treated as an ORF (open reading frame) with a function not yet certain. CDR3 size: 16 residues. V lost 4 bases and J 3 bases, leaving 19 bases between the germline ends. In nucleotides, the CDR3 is TGCGCCAGCAGTCGACGGGGGAAGGCCCTAATCTACGAGCAGTACTTC. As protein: CASSRRGKALIYEQYF.